This TCR beta chain comes out of a study of blood T cells in healthy people across ages. Trimming took 0 bases from V and 1 from J, leaving 4 bases between them. CDR3 length equals 15 residues. The germline V gene has CDR1 SGHDN and CDR2 FVKESK. Then a second PCR, running roughly 7 to 11 cycles, was carried out with a sample-barcoded 5' primer and a J-beta primer mix. Using its own MiXCR run on the 5' RACE reads, TCRdb lists one record per CDR3 protein. The sample includes over 600,000 distinct CDR3 sequences, 56% of them seen just once. Source material: blood. The TCR comes from a man aged 40-49 years in good health. V is TRBV14 and J is TRBJ2-6; D remains unclear. The CDR3 DNA sequence: TGTGCCAGCAGCCAAGAGTTTTCTGGGGCCAACGTCCTGACTTTC. Its translation is CASSQEFSGANVLTF.